These 32 T cell receptor beta chains share one sample of origin, sequenced in a study of blood T cell repertoires in COVID-19. Here immunoSEQ multiplex PCR was the method, and the copy in TCRdb shows in-frame clones only, minus some. The sample records 250,000 to 350,000 clones, 85% to 90% being singletons. The material sequenced was peripheral blood. The receptors derive from a woman younger than 45 with COVID-19, enrolled during active disease.

This rearrangement joins TRBV6-5 to TRBJ1-1; D might be TRBD1 (6 bases). Germline CDR1 and CDR2: MNHEY and SVGAGI. The CDR3 runs 15 residues. Trimming left V 2 bases short and J 1 base short, with 11 bases between. Written as DNA, the CDR3 is TGTGCCAGCAGTTACGCCGGACAGAAGAACACTGAAGCTTTCTTT. It specifies CASSYAGQKNTEAFF.

The rearrangement joins TRBV28 to TRBJ1-1; 7 bases are a match to TRBD1. Per germline, CDR1 MDHEN and CDR2 SYDVKM. V trimming: 11 bases; J trimming: 9 bases; junction bases outside the gene matches: 12. The CDR3 has 12 residues. The CDR3 region is CAGGTAENKAFF. The DNA of the CDR3 is TGTGCCGGAGGGACAGCGGAGAACAAAGCTTTCTTT.

This clone was detected only once. This chain connects TRBV27 to TRBJ1-1; D perhaps matches TRBD1 (5 bases). This CDR3 contains 14 residues. Germline CDR1 and CDR2: MNHEY and SMNVEV (reference sequence). The V end was cut by 2 bases, the J end by 0 bases, with 7 bases between. The CDR3 sequence: CASSLRGLNTEAFF. For the CDR3, the DNA is TGTGCCAGCAGTTTAAGGGGCCTGAACACTGAAGCTTTCTTT.

This chain joins TRBV27 and TRBJ1-6, with TRBD1 identical over 8 bases. Per the germline V gene, CDR1 is MNHEY and CDR2 is SMNVEV (reference sequence). The V and J ends lost 6 bases and 6 bases, in that order; junction bases with no gene match: 4. This CDR3 has 14 residues. The DNA for the CDR3 is TGTGCCAGCAGAACAACAGGGGGTAATTCACCCCTCCACTTT. It yields the protein CASRTTGGNSPLHF.

The J gene is TRBJ2-7, the V gene TRBV7-2, with 7 bases aligning to TRBD2. This CDR3 comprises 15 residues. Germline trimming cut 2 bases from V and 7 bases from J; bases unmatched to any gene: 11. CDR1 SGHTA and CDR2 FQGNSA come from the germline V gene. CDR3 bases: TGTGCCAGCAGCTTACTTGTAGGAGCGGGAAATGAGCAGTACTTC. Translation: CASSLLVGAGNEQYF.

This clone is a singleton in its sample. The rearrangement joins TRBV24-1 to TRBJ2-3, with D unclear. In germline, CDR1 is KGHDR, CDR2 SFDVKD. This CDR3 is built from 11 residues. V lost 9 bases and J 2 bases, leaving 5 bases between the germline ends. Here the CDR3 reads CATSFTDTQYF. CDR3 nucleotide sequence: TGTGCCACCTCCTTCACAGATACGCAGTATTTT.

J is TRBJ2-1 and V is TRBV7-3, with 8 bases identical to TRBD1. This CDR3 is 16 amino acids long. V lost 5 bases and J lost 4; bases outside the gene matches: 10. CDR1 and CDR2 (germline): SGHTA, FQGTGA. The CDR3 is CASSPGGTGRYNEQFF. CDR3 DNA sequence: TGTGCCAGCAGCCCCGGTGGGACAGGCCGTTACAATGAGCAGTTCTTC.

This chain links TRBV7-9 with TRBJ1-1, with TRBD1 matching over 7 bases. CDR1 is SEHNR and CDR2 is FQNEAQ in the germline V gene (reference sequence). V dropped 5 bases and J dropped 0; count of bases not matched to a gene: 12. The CDR3 sequence is 17 residues long. DNA of the CDR3: TGTGCCAGCAGCGATAGATTAGACAGGGACATGAACACTGAAGCTTTCTTT. It translates to CASSDRLDRDMNTEAFF.

The gene calls are TRBV4-1 and TRBJ2-3; 11 bases match TRBD2. This CDR3 has 16 amino acids. V lost 5 bases, J lost 10 bases, and 14 bases stayed unmatched. Germline V CDR1 and CDR2: MGHRA, YSYEKL. The CDR3 region is CASSLLAGARIGPQYF. CDR3 in DNA: TGCGCCAGCAGCTTACTAGCGGGAGCCCGCATAGGTCCGCAGTATTTT.

This chain links TRBV5-1 with TRBJ2-5, with 9 bases aligning to TRBD1. This CDR3 has 16 residues. CDR1 and CDR2 (germline): SGHRS, YFSETQ. Unmatched junction bases numbered 7, after V lost 2 bases and J lost 2 bases. The CDR3 sequence: CASSLGQGLRQETQYF. The CDR3, as DNA: TGCGCCAGCAGCTTAGGACAGGGGTTACGTCAAGAGACCCAGTACTTC.

V and J are TRBV20-1 and TRBJ1-3; 7 positions match TRBD1. Germline assignment: CDR1 DFQATT and CDR2 SNEGSKA (reference sequence). The length of the CDR3 is 14 residues. V dropped 6 bases and J dropped 2; count of bases not matched to a gene: 7. This CDR3 is CSASETGTGNTIYF. CDR3 coding DNA: TGCAGTGCGAGTGAGACAGGGACTGGAAACACCATATATTTT.

This clone was picked up one time. V is TRBV28 and J is TRBJ1-3; D gene unclear. Trimming removed 7 bases from V and 0 bases from J, with 16 bases in between. CDR1 is MDHEN, CDR2 SYDVKM, per germline. The CDR3 sequence is 16 residues long. CDR3 loop: CASTDSPYFSGNTIYF. Here the CDR3 DNA reads TGTGCCAGCACTGACTCACCATACTTCTCTGGAAACACCATATATTTT.

The chain couples TRBV28 to TRBJ1-6, with TRBD1 matching 8 bases. This CDR3 spans 16 amino acids. Germline-derived CDR1 and CDR2 are MDHEN and SYDVKM. J gave up 6 bases and V 5 bases, and 9 bases lay outside the gene matches. As DNA, the CDR3 is TGTGCCAGCAGTGTTACCGGACAGGGCGGTAATTCACCCCTCCACTTT. Protein product: CASSVTGQGGNSPLHF.

The chain recombines TRBV5-1 with TRBJ1-2; 7 nucleotides agree with TRBD1. The CDR3 runs 13 residues. CDR1 and CDR2 from the germline V gene are SGHRS and YFSETQ. V was pared by 4 bases and J by 6 bases, with 6 bases of the junction left unmatched. The CDR3: CASSLTGINGYTF. Written as DNA, the CDR3 is TGCGCCAGCAGCCTGACAGGGATCAATGGCTACACCTTC.

V gene TRBV19 combines with J gene TRBJ1-5; the D is unclear. V lost 5 bases and J 0 bases, leaving 5 bases between the germline ends. This CDR3 has 13 residues. Germline CDR1 reads LNHDA; CDR2 reads SQIVND (reference sequence). The CDR3 loop is CASSVNSNQPQHF. DNA for the CDR3: TGTGCCAGTAGTGTTAATAGCAATCAGCCCCAGCATTTT.

The CDR3 sequence: CASSEAPRAGNTIYF. The CDR3 DNA reads TGTGCCAGCAGTGAAGCGCCCAGGGCTGGAAACACCATATATTTT. The rearrangement uses TRBV2 and TRBJ1-3, with a tentative D call TRBD1 (5 bases). Germline assignment: CDR1 SNHLY and CDR2 FYNNEI. Deletions cut 0 bases from V and 2 bases from J, with 8 bases between. The CDR3 extends over 15 amino acids.

The rearrangement uses TRBV29-1 and TRBJ1-1, with TRBD1 matching 7 bases. The CDR3 is 12 residues long. CDR1 and CDR2 from the germline V gene are SQVTM and ANQGSEA. The V and J ends lost 5 bases and 2 bases, in that order; junction bases with no gene match: 2. CDR3 sequence reads: CSVQGVNTEAFF. The CDR3 coding sequence is TGCAGCGTTCAGGGGGTCAACACTGAAGCTTTCTTT.

CDR3 protein: CASSPAGGADTQYF. The CDR3 DNA reads as TGTGCCAGCAGCCCAGCGGGAGGGGCAGATACGCAGTATTTT. The chain joins TRBV11-3 to TRBJ2-3; 10 bases fit TRBD2. The CDR3 totals 14 residues. Trimming removed 5 bases from V and 4 bases from J; junction bases left unmatched: 3. From germline, CDR1 is SGHNT and CDR2 YENEEA. Full variable domain (remainder filled in from reference TRBV11-3 and TRBJ2-3): EAGVVQSPRYKIIEKKQPVAFWCNPISGHNTLYWYLQNLGQGPELLIRYENEEAVDDSQLPKDRFSAERLKGVDSTLKIQPAELGDSAVYLCASSPAGGADTQYFGPGTRLTVL.

CDR3 in DNA: TGCGCCAGCAGGAGCCCAGGGGTCAAAGAGACCCAGTACTTC. Residues: CASRSPGVKETQYF. The chain carries TRBV5-1 and TRBJ2-5, with D possibly being TRBD1 (6 bases). From germline, CDR1 is SGHRS and CDR2 YFSETQ. The CDR3 is 14 amino acids. Trimming removed 5 bases at V and 3 bases at J, with 14 bases between.

The chain uses TRBV6-1 and TRBJ2-1; 10 nucleotides line up with TRBD2. With V trimmed by 4 bases and J by 7 bases, 13 bases remained unmatched. Germline values: CDR1 MNHNS, CDR2 SASEGT. CDR3 size: 17 residues. CDR3 in amino acids: CASSARLAGDPRNEQFF. The CDR3 region has the DNA TGTGCCAGCAGTGCTAGGCTAGCGGGAGATCCTCGGAATGAGCAGTTCTTC.

A few counts support this clone. Written as DNA, the CDR3 is TGTGCCAGCAGTTACCGGGAAGGCAGGCCGAACACTGAAGCTTTCTTT. Translation: CASSYREGRPNTEAFF. The gene calls are TRBV6-5 and TRBJ1-1; D unclear. The germline V gene encodes CDR1 MNHEY and CDR2 SVGAGI. Trimming stripped 2 bases from V and 1 base from J, with 14 bases between. The CDR3 loop spans 16 amino acids.

This chain links TRBV19 with TRBJ1-2; 8 nucleotides align to TRBD1. V dropped 7 bases and J dropped 2; count of bases not matched to a gene: 6. CDR3 length: 14 amino acids. Germline V lookup: CDR1 LNHDA, CDR2 SQIVND (reference sequence). In DNA form, the CDR3 reads TGTGCCAGTACTCGACAGGGGAAGAACTATGGCTACACCTTC. It codes for CASTRQGKNYGYTF. Full variable domain (missing parts from reference TRBV19 and TRBJ1-2): DGGITQSPKYLFRKEGQNVTLSCEQNLNHDAMYWYRQDPGQGLRLIYYSQIVNDFQKGDIAEGYSVSREKKESFPLTVTSAQKNPTAFYLCASTRQGKNYGYTFGSGTRLTVV.

The genes are TRBV29-1 and TRBJ1-1, with 7 positions matching TRBD1. With 4 bases clipped from V and 1 base from J, the junction kept 3 bases outside the gene matches. The CDR3 sequence is 13 residues long. Germline-derived CDR1 and CDR2 are SQVTM and ANQGSEA. The DNA for the CDR3 is TGCAGCGTTGCGGGACAGAGGAACACTGAAGCTTTCTTT. It yields the protein CSVAGQRNTEAFF.

The chain joins TRBV5-1 to TRBJ1-1, with D uncertain. This CDR3 spans 13 amino acids. The germline CDR1 and CDR2 sequences are SGHRS and YFSETQ. Trimming cost V 4 bases and J 1 base, with 8 bases left between them. CDR3 nucleotides: TGCGCCAGCAGCATTCAGGAGAACACTGAAGCTTTCTTT. It codes for CASSIQENTEAFF.

In this sample, this clone turned up a few times. The chain is built from TRBV3-1 (or the pseudogene TRBV3-2) and TRBJ1-3; the D is unclear. Germline lookup yields CDR1 LGHDT and CDR2 YNNKEL (reference sequence). V was cut by 2 bases and J by 0 bases, with 8 bases left in between. The CDR3 is 15 amino acids. CDR3 region: CASSQLGNSGNTIYF. The CDR3 bases are TGTGCCAGCAGCCAACTAGGTAACTCTGGAAACACCATATATTTT.

The count of this clone is one. V gene TRBV2 combines with J gene TRBJ2-7; maybe TRBD2 (5 bases). Trimming left V 8 bases short and J 1 base short, with 15 bases between. This CDR3 has 14 residues. Germline CDR1 SNHLY, CDR2 FYNNEI. The CDR3 sequence: CASRSESGSYEQYF. In nucleotides, the CDR3 is TGTGCCAGCCGGTCGGAGTCGGGGTCCTACGAGCAGTACTTC.

This clone was counted a single time. This rearrangement joins TRBV11-2 to TRBJ1-4; D ambiguous. The CDR3 covers 12 residues. The ends were cut back, 5 bases at V and 5 bases at J, with 6 bases in the middle. The germline V gene encodes CDR1 SGHAT and CDR2 FQNNGV. CDR3 protein: CASSRENEKLFF. CDR3 in DNA: TGTGCCAGCAGCCGGGAAAATGAAAAACTGTTTTTT. Full variable domain (outside the CDR3, taken from reference TRBV11-2 and TRBJ1-4): EAGVAQSPRYKIIEKRQSVAFWCNPISGHATLYWYQQILGQGPKLLIQFQNNGVVDDSQLPKDRFSAERLKGVDSTLKIQPAKLEDSAVYLCASSRENEKLFFGSGTQLSVL.

The chain couples TRBV5-4 to TRBJ2-1; 11 nucleotides line up with TRBD2. Unmatched junction bases numbered 6, after V lost 3 bases and J lost 4 bases. The CDR3 has 16 residues. Per the germline V gene, CDR1 is SGHNT and CDR2 is YYREEE (reference sequence). CDR3 in DNA: TGTGCCAGCAGCTCCGGGACTAGCGGAACATACAATGAGCAGTTCTTC. It yields the protein CASSSGTSGTYNEQFF.

This clone was counted a single time. The chain carries TRBV5-1 and TRBJ2-3; D may be TRBD1 (6 bases). The CDR3 runs 15 residues. V was cut by 7 bases and J by 3 bases, with 18 bases left in between. Germline lookup yields CDR1 SGHRS and CDR2 YFSETQ. CDR3 sequence (DNA): TGCGCCAGCCTAGAACAGGGTGCTCTAACAGATACGCAGTATTTT. Translated, it gives CASLEQGALTDTQYF.

The chain is built from TRBV6-5 and TRBJ2-7, with TRBD1 as a possible D gene (6 bases). The V and J ends lost 2 bases and 2 bases respectively, with 10 bases between them. This CDR3 region has 14 residues. Germline V gives CDR1 MNHEY, CDR2 SVGAGI. Written as DNA, the CDR3 is TGTGCCAGCAGTTACGGGGGACACACCTACGAGCAGTACTTC. Residues: CASSYGGHTYEQYF.

This chain uses TRBV27 with TRBJ2-7, with TRBD2 matching 13 bases. J was trimmed by 4 bases and V by 6 bases; bases with no gene match: 6. This CDR3 is built from 15 residues. Germline values: CDR1 MNHEY, CDR2 SMNVEV (reference sequence). DNA for the CDR3: TGTGCCAGCAGATTCGGGACTAGCGGGAAGTACGAGCAGTACTTC. Its translation is CASRFGTSGKYEQYF.

A remark on this clone: The sample carries other DNA sequences with the same CDR3. The chain is built from TRBV5-4 and TRBJ2-1; D is perhaps TRBD2 (5 bases). The V and J ends lost 3 bases and 0 bases respectively, with 10 bases between them. Germline V gene sequence: CDR1 SGHNT, CDR2 YYREEE (reference sequence). This CDR3 region has 15 residues. The DNA of the CDR3 is TGTGCCAGCAGCTCGGACTGGAGCTCCTACAATGAGCAGTTCTTC. Residues: CASSSDWSSYNEQFF.